The 25 T cell receptor beta chains reported below all come from one sample, sequenced in a study of T cell responses to AZD1222 COVID-19 vaccine. TCRdb keeps only in-frame clones here, not all; method: immunoSEQ multiplex PCR. The sample has approximately 140,000 clones; 80% to 95% are singletons. The sample in question was peripheral blood, obtained 28 days after the second AZD1222 dose. Receptors originate from an adult who received the AZD1222 COVID-19 vaccine.

This chain joins TRBV10-1 and TRBJ1-1; 7 bases align to TRBD1. Looked up from germline, CDR1 is WNHNN and CDR2 is SYGVQD (reference sequence). This CDR3 is built from 13 residues. J was trimmed by 8 bases and V by 0 bases; bases with no gene match: 3. CDR3 in amino acids: CASSESGRGEAFF. The CDR3 DNA follows: TGCGCCAGCAGTGAGTCGGGCAGGGGGGAAGCTTTCTTT.

This rearrangement joins TRBV9 to TRBJ1-2; D is perhaps TRBD1 (5 bases). This CDR3 has 12 amino acids. Trimming removed 0 bases from V and 7 bases from J, with 7 bases in between. Germline-derived CDR1 and CDR2 are SGDLS and YYNGEE. CDR3 sequence reads: CASSVERGGYTF. Written as DNA, the CDR3 is TGTGCCAGCAGCGTAGAAAGGGGTGGCTACACCTTC. Together with reference TRBV9 and TRBJ1-2, the CDR3 gives the full variable domain: DSGVTQTPKHLITATGQRVTLRCSPRSGDLSVYWYQQSLDQGLQFLIQYYNGEERAKGNILERFSAQQFPDLHSELNLSSLELGDSALYFCASSVERGGYTFGSGTRLTVV.

The genes are TRBV29-1 and TRBJ1-6; D is possibly TRBD1 (5 bases). This CDR3 has 13 amino acids. V lost 6 bases and J 8 bases, leaving 14 bases between the germline ends. CDR1 is SQVTM and CDR2 is ANQGSEA in the germline V gene. CDR3 region: CSVLDSSDSPLHF. The CDR3 nucleotides are TGCAGCGTACTTGACAGTTCGGATTCACCCCTCCACTTT.

The V and J genes are TRBV6-5 and TRBJ2-1, with a weak D call TRBD1 (5 bases). The V and J ends lost 10 bases and 5 bases respectively, with 15 bases between them. Germline lookup yields CDR1 MNHEY and CDR2 SVGAGI. The CDR3 sequence is 13 residues long. The CDR3 region is CATRGRRDNEQFF. The CDR3 coding sequence is TGTGCCACAAGGGGAAGGCGCGACAATGAGCAGTTCTTC.

The chain combines TRBV6-5 with TRBJ1-2, with 8 bases fitting TRBD1. CDR3 length: 13 amino acids. The V and J ends lost 7 bases and 6 bases, in that order; junction bases with no gene match: 7. Germline-derived CDR1 and CDR2 are MNHEY and SVGAGI. The chain's CDR3 is CASNPQGADGYTF. The CDR3 coding sequence is TGTGCCAGCAATCCCCAGGGGGCGGATGGCTACACCTTC.

In its sample, this clone was seen once. The V call is TRBV29-1, the J call TRBJ2-2, with 7 nucleotides matching TRBD2. The CDR3 runs 17 residues. The V and J ends lost 1 base and 0 bases, in that order; junction bases with no gene match: 8. The germline gives CDR1 SQVTM, CDR2 ANQGSEA. The CDR3 coding sequence is TGCAGCGTTGAAGGGCGGGGGAAGGGGTCGAACACCGGGGAGCTGTTTTTT. The encoded protein is CSVEGRGKGSNTGELFF.

The rearrangement uses TRBV12-3 or TRBV12-4 and TRBJ2-5; D not resolved. V lost 2 bases, J lost 5 bases, and 9 bases lay in between. The CDR3 loop spans 13 amino acids. The CDR3 region is CASSLTGRETQYF. The CDR3 nucleotides are TGTGCCAGCAGTTTAACGGGTAGGGAGACCCAGTACTTC.

This clone is a singleton in its sample. The chain recombines TRBV7-6 with TRBJ2-2, with 9 bases fitting TRBD1. Germline V CDR1 and CDR2: SGHVS, FNYEAQ. The CDR3 has 18 amino acids. The V segment lost 3 bases and the J segment 2 bases; nucleotides outside the gene matches: 10. This CDR3 reads CASSFSQQGAFNTGELFF. CDR3 in DNA: TGTGCCAGCAGCTTTTCCCAACAGGGGGCCTTTAACACCGGGGAGCTGTTTTTT.

V gene TRBV2 combines with J gene TRBJ1-2, with D possibly TRBD1 on 5 matching bases. V was shortened by 6 bases and J by 0 bases, with 14 bases between the two germline ends. Germline V gene sequence: CDR1 SNHLY, CDR2 FYNNEI. The CDR3 is 15 residues long. The DNA for the CDR3 is TGTGCCAGCAGACCCGGGGCGCCAGCTAACTATGGCTACACCTTC. This translates into CASRPGAPANYGYTF.

The chain couples TRBV6-5 to TRBJ2-7; TRBD2 matches at 8 bases. Per germline, CDR1 MNHEY and CDR2 SVGAGI. J gave up 2 bases and V 11 bases, and 5 bases lay outside the gene matches. The CDR3 consists of 12 residues. The CDR3 protein is CACTGLAYEQYF. The CDR3, as DNA: TGTGCCTGCACGGGACTAGCCTACGAGCAGTACTTC.

The chain uses TRBV5-5 and TRBJ2-7; TRBD1 might be the D (5 bases). The CDR3 contains 13 residues. The V gene lost 1 base and the J gene lost 4 bases, with 9 bases spanning the gap. CDR1 and CDR2 from the germline V gene are SGHKS and YYEKEE (reference sequence). This CDR3 reads CASSLMGPYEQYF. CDR3 DNA sequence: TGTGCCAGCAGCTTGATGGGGCCTTACGAGCAGTACTTC.

The rearrangement links TRBV7-8 to TRBJ1-6; D uncertain. The CDR3 extends over 13 amino acids. The germline gives CDR1 SGHVS, CDR2 FQNEAQ. The V and J ends lost 6 bases and 9 bases respectively, with 12 bases between them. The CDR3 DNA follows: TGTGCCAGCAGAAGGACTAGAGGTTCACCCCTCCACTTT. Translated: CASRRTRGSPLHF.

V is TRBV30 and J is TRBJ2-2, with D hard to call. The CDR3 is made up of 12 amino acids. The ends were cut back, 3 bases at V and 1 base at J, with 3 bases in the middle. Germline CDR1 GTSNPN, CDR2 SVGIG (reference sequence). CDR3 amino acids: CAWRGNTGELFF. In DNA, the CDR3 is TGTGCCTGGAGAGGGAACACCGGGGAGCTGTTTTTT.

This chain connects TRBV6-5 to TRBJ1-1, with D possibly being TRBD1 (6 bases). V lost 0 bases to trimming and J lost 0 bases, with 11 bases between them. The CDR3 has 16 residues. Germline lookup yields CDR1 MNHEY and CDR2 SVGAGI. CDR3 nucleotides: TGTGCCAGCAGTTACTCGGGGGGCTACCTGAACACTGAAGCTTTCTTT. Encoded protein: CASSYSGGYLNTEAFF.

The CDR3 nucleotides are TGTGCCAGCAGCTTAGGATCATGGGGAGACGAGCAGTACTTC. Translation gives CASSLGSWGDEQYF. The chain couples TRBV7-9 to TRBJ2-7; D might be TRBD2 (5 bases). Germline V gives CDR1 SEHNR, CDR2 FQNEAQ (reference sequence). Trimming cost V 1 base and J 5 bases, with 12 bases left between them. The CDR3 sequence is 14 residues long.

CDR3 residues: CASSLSPNLPPDTQYF. CDR3 bases: TGTGCCAGCAGCTTAAGTCCCAATCTACCCCCAGATACGCAGTATTTT. The chain carries TRBV7-6 and TRBJ2-3; no clear D. There are 16 residues in the CDR3. Germline V CDR1 and CDR2: SGHVS, FNYEAQ. V lost 2 bases, J lost 4 bases, and 16 bases lay in between.

The rearrangement joins TRBV18 to TRBJ1-5; a possible D gene is TRBD1 (5 bases). The germline V gene has CDR1 KGHSH and CDR2 LQKENI. The CDR3 covers 16 residues. The V end was cut by 4 bases, the J end by 1 base, with 14 bases between. CDR3 in amino acids: CASSQGSQASNQPQHF. The CDR3 DNA reads as TGTGCCAGCTCACAGGGATCACAGGCGAGCAATCAGCCCCAGCATTTT. Variable domain in full (rest from reference TRBV18 and TRBJ1-5): NAGVMQNPRHLVRRRGQEARLRCSPMKGHSHVYWYRQLPEEGLKFMVYLQKENIIDESGMPKERFSAEFPKEGPSILRIQQVVRGDSAAYFCASSQGSQASNQPQHFGDGTRLSIL.

This chain joins TRBV2 and TRBJ2-7; 7 nucleotides align to TRBD1. The germline V gene encodes CDR1 SNHLY and CDR2 FYNNEI. The CDR3 has 14 residues. V gave up 6 bases and J gave up 2 bases; unmatched junction bases: 7. This CDR3 is CASRRETGTYEQYF. CDR3 nucleotides: TGTGCCAGCAGACGAGAGACAGGGACCTACGAGCAGTACTTC. Variable domain in full (rest from reference TRBV2 and TRBJ2-7): EPEVTQTPSHQVTQMGQEVILRCVPISNHLYFYWYRQILGQKVEFLVSFYNNEISEKSEIFDDQFSVERPDGSNFTLKIRSTKLEDSAMYFCASRRETGTYEQYFGPGTRLTVT.

The rearrangement joins TRBV18 to TRBJ2-2; perhaps TRBD1 as D (6 bases). Per germline, CDR1 KGHSH and CDR2 LQKENI. This CDR3 is built from 15 residues. V dropped 3 bases and J dropped 4 bases, with 12 bases sitting between them. The CDR3 protein is CASSPLTGTTGELFF. CDR3 nucleotide sequence: TGTGCCAGCTCACCCTTGACAGGAACCACCGGGGAGCTGTTTTTT.

This sequence joins TRBV7-8 and TRBJ1-5, with TRBD1 as a possible D gene (5 bases). V was cut by 5 bases and J by 0 bases, with 14 bases left in between. The germline CDR1 and CDR2 sequences are SGHVS and FQNEAQ. The CDR3 contains 16 residues. Here the CDR3 DNA reads TGTGCCAGCAGCGGGGGGGACCTTTATAGCAATCAGCCCCAGCATTTT. This gives the protein CASSGGDLYSNQPQHF.

The gene calls are TRBV5-1 and TRBJ1-2; 7 nucleotides agree with TRBD1. Germline loops: CDR1 SGHRS, CDR2 YFSETQ. The junction had 11 bases not matched to a gene; V was cut back by 3 bases and J by 0 bases. CDR3 size: 17 residues. The DNA of the CDR3 is TGCGCCAGCAGCTCCCAGCCTACAGGGACAGCTAACTATGGCTACACCTTC. Translating it yields CASSSQPTGTANYGYTF.

The chain couples TRBV2 to TRBJ2-2; D may match TRBD1 or TRBD2 (6 bases each). Germline V CDR1 and CDR2: SNHLY, FYNNEI. Trimming removed 2 bases at V and 4 bases at J, with 14 bases between. The CDR3 contains 16 residues. DNA for the CDR3: TGTGCCAGCAGTGAAATGGGGGGCTCGGGCACCGGGGAGCTGTTTTTT. Protein sequence: CASSEMGGSGTGELFF.

The chain combines TRBV6-5 with TRBJ2-7, with TRBD1 identical over 7 bases. The CDR3 extends over 14 amino acids. CDR1 and CDR2 from the germline V gene are MNHEY and SVGAGI. Trimming removed 5 bases from V and 7 bases from J; junction bases left unmatched: 11. CDR3 protein: CASSTLGQTPEQYF. The DNA for the CDR3 is TGTGCCAGCAGTACCCTGGGACAGACGCCTGAGCAGTACTTC.

The chain is built from TRBV4-1 and TRBJ2-1; D gene unclear. Trimming stripped 0 bases from V and 1 base from J, with 13 bases between. Germline V gives CDR1 MGHRA, CDR2 YSYEKL. The CDR3 length is 17 residues. Written as DNA, the CDR3 is TGCGCCAGCAGCCAAGATCCGGGCGGCCTATCCTACAATGAGCAGTTCTTC. Its translation: CASSQDPGGLSYNEQFF.

The chain is built from TRBV7-9 and TRBJ1-2, with D uncertain. Germline CDR1 SEHNR, CDR2 FQNEAQ (reference sequence). The CDR3 loop spans 13 amino acids. Trimming stripped 8 bases from V and 7 bases from J, with 17 bases between. CDR3 nucleotide sequence: TGTGCCAGCGTTGAACTCGCCCTTGCTGGCTACACCTTC. It codes for CASVELALAGYTF.